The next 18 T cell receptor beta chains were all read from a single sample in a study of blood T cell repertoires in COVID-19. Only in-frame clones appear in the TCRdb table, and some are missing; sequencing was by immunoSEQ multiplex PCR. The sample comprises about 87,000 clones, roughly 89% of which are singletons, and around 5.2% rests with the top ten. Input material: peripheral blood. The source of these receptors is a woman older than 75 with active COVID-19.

The DNA for the CDR3 is TGTGCCAGTAGTCGGAGAGGTCAAGAGACCCAGTACTTC. This codes for CASSRRGQETQYF. The rearrangement uses TRBV19 and TRBJ2-5, with unresolved D. Between the trimmed V and J ends, which lost 5 bases and 2 bases, there was a span of 9 bases. The CDR3 consists of 13 residues. Germline values: CDR1 LNHDA, CDR2 SQIVND (reference sequence).

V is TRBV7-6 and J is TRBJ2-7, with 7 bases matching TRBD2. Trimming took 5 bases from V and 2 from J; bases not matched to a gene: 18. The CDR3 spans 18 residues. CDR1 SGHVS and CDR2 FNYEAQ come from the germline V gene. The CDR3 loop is CASSVLVVSGSPPYEQYF. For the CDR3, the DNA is TGTGCCAGCAGCGTTCTAGTGGTTAGCGGGTCACCCCCCTACGAGCAGTACTTC.

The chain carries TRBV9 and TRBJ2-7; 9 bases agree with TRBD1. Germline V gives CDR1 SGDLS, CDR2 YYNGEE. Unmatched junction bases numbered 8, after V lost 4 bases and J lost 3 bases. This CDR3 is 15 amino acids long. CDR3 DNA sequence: TGTGCCAGCAGCCCCAGGACAGGGGACGACTACGAGCAGTACTTC. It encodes CASSPRTGDDYEQYF. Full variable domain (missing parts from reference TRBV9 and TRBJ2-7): DSGVTQTPKHLITATGQRVTLRCSPRSGDLSVYWYQQSLDQGLQFLIQYYNGEERAKGNILERFSAQQFPDLHSELNLSSLELGDSALYFCASSPRTGDDYEQYFGPGTRLTVT.

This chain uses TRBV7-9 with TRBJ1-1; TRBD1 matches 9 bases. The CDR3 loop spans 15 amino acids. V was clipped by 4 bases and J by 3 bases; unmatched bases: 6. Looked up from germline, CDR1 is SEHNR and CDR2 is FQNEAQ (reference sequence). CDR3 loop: CASSSRDRVYTEAFF. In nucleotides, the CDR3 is TGTGCCAGCAGCTCCAGGGACAGGGTGTACACTGAAGCTTTCTTT.

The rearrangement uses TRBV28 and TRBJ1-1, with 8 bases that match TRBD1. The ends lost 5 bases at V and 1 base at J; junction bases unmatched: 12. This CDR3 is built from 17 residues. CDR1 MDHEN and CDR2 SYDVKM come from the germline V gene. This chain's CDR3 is CASSRPGQAFRNTEAFF. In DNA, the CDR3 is TGTGCCAGCAGTAGACCGGGACAGGCGTTTAGGAACACTGAAGCTTTCTTT.

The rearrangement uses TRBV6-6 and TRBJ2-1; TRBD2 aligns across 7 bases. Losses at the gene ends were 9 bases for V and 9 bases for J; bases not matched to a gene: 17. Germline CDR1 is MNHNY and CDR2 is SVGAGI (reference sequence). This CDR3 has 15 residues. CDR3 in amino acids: CASWSHMAGVGEQFF. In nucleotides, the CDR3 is TGTGCCAGTTGGAGTCATATGGCGGGAGTAGGTGAGCAGTTCTTC.

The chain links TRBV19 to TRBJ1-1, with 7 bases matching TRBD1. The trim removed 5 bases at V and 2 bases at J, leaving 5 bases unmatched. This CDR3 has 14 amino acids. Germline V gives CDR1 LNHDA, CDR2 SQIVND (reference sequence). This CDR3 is CASSRTGDNTEAFF. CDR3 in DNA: TGTGCCAGTAGTCGGACAGGAGATAACACTGAAGCTTTCTTT.

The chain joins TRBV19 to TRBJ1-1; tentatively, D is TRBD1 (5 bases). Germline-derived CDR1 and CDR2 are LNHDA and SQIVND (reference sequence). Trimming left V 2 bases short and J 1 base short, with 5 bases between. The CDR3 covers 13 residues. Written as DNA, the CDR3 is TGTGCCAGTAGTATAACAGGGAACACTGAAGCTTTCTTT. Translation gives CASSITGNTEAFF.

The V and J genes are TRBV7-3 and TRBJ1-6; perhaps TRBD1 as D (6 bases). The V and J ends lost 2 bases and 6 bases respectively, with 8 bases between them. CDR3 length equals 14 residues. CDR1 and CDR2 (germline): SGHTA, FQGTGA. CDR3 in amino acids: CASSLGQFNSPLHF. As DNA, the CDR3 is TGTGCCAGCAGCTTAGGACAGTTTAATTCACCCCTCCACTTT. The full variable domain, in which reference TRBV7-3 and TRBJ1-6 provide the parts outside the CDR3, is GAGVSQTPSNKVTEKGKYVELRCDPISGHTALYWYRQSLGQGPEFLIYFQGTGAADDSGLPNDRFFAVRPEGSVSTLKIQRTERGDSAVYLCASSLGQFNSPLHFGNGTRLTVT.

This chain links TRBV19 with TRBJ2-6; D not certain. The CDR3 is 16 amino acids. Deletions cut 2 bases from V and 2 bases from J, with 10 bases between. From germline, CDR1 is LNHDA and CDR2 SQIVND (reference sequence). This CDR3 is CASSIPRNPGANVLTF. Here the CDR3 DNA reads TGTGCCAGTAGTATACCCAGGAATCCTGGGGCCAACGTCCTGACTTTC.

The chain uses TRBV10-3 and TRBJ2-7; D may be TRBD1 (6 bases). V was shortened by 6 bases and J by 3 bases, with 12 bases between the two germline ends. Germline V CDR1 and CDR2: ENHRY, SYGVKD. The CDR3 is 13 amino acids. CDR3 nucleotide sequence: TGTGCCATCAGCGAGGACAGAGACTACGAGCAGTACTTC. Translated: CAISEDRDYEQYF.

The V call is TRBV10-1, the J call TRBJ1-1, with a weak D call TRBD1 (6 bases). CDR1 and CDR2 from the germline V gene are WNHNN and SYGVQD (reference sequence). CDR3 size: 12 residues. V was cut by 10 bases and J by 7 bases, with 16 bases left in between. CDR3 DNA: TGCGCCAATAGCACGACAGGTTGTGAAGCTTTCTTT. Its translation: CANSTTGCEAFF.

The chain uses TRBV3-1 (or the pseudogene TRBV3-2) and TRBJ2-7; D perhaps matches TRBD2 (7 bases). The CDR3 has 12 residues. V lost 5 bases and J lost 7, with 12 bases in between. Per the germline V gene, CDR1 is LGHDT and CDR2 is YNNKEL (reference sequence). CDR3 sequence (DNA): TGTGCCAGCAGCGTGAGGGGGGGTGAGCAGTACTTC. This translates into CASSVRGGEQYF.

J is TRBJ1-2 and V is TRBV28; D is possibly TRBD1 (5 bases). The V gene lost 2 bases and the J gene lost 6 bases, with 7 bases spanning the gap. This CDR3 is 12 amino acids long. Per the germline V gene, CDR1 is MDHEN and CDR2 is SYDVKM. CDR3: CASSLKTDGYTF. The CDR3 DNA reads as TGTGCCAGCAGTTTAAAGACAGATGGCTACACCTTC.

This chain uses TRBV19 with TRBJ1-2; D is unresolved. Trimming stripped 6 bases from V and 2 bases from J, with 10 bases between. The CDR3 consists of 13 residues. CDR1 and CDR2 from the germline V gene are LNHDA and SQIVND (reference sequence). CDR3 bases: TGTGCCAGTAGAACACACCTGAACTATGGCTACACCTTC. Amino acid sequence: CASRTHLNYGYTF.

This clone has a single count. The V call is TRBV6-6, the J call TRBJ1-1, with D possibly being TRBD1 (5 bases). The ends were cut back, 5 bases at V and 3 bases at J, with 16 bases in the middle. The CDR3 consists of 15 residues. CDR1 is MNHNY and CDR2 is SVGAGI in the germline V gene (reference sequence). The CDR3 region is CASSPIQGGYTEAFF. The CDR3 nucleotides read TGTGCCAGCAGTCCGATCCAGGGAGGGTACACTGAAGCTTTCTTT.

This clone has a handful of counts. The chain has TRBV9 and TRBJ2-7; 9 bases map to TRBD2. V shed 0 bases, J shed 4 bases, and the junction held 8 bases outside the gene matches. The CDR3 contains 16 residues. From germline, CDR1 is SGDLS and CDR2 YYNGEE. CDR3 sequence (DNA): TGTGCCAGCAGCGTAGGAGATCAACTAGCGGGTTACGAGCAGTACTTC. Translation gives CASSVGDQLAGYEQYF.

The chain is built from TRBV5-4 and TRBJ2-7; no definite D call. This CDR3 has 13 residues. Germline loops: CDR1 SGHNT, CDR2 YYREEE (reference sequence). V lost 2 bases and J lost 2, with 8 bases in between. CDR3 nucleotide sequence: TGTGCCAGCAGCTTCCCACAGACCTACGAGCAGTACTTC. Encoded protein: CASSFPQTYEQYF.